This T cell receptor (beta chain) is from a study of blood T cell repertoires in COVID-19. Study background: PBMCs, B-cell-depleted T cells, or T cells provided the cDNA or gDNA that made up the material.

Generated by immunoSEQ multiplex PCR, the TCRdb table keeps only in-frame clones and is missing some. The data show approximately 100,000 clones, roughly 79% seen once. The germline V and J ends were trimmed by 0 bases and 3 bases, with 6 bases remaining between them. Germline V gives CDR1 LGHNT, CDR2 FRNRAP. This CDR3 comprises 13 residues. The sequence was collected from a human donor in a cohort sampled during active COVID-19. The genes are TRBV12-5 and TRBJ2-7; D unresolved. The specimen sequenced was peripheral blood. Here the CDR3 reads CASGLVGLYEQYF. The CDR3 DNA reads TGTGCTAGTGGTTTGGTCGGTCTCTACGAGCAGTACTTC.